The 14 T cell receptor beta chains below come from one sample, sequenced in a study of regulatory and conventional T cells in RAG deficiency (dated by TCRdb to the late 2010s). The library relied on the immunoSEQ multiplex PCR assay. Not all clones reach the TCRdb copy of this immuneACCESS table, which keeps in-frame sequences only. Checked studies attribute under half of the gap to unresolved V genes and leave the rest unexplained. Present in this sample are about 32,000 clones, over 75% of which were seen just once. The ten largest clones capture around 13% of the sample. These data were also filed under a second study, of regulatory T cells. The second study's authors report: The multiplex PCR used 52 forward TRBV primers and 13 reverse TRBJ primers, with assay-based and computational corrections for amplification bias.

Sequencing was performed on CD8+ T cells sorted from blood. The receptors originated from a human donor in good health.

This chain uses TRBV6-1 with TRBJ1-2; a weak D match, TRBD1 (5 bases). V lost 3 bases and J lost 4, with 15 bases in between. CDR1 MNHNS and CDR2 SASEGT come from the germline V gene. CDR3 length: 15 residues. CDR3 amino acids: CASSERGGNPYGYTF. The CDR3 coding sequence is TGTGCCAGCAGTGAGAGGGGAGGGAACCCCTATGGCTACACCTTC.

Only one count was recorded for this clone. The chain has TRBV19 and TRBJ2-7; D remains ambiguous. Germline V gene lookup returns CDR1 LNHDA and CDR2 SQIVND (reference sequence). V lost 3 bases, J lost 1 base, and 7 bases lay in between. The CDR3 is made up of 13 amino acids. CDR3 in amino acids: CASSMYGSYEQYF. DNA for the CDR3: TGTGCCAGTAGTATGTACGGGTCCTACGAGCAGTACTTC. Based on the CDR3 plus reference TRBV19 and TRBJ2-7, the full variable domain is DGGITQSPKYLFRKEGQNVTLSCEQNLNHDAMYWYRQDPGQGLRLIYYSQIVNDFQKGDIAEGYSVSREKKESFPLTVTSAQKNPTAFYLCASSMYGSYEQYFGPGTRLTVT.

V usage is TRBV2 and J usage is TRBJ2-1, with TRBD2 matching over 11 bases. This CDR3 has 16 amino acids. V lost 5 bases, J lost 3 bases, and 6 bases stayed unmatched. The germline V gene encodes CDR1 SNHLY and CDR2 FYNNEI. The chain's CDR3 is CASSHLSGGVYNEQFF. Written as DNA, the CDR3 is TGTGCCAGCAGTCATCTTAGCGGGGGGGTCTACAATGAGCAGTTCTTC.

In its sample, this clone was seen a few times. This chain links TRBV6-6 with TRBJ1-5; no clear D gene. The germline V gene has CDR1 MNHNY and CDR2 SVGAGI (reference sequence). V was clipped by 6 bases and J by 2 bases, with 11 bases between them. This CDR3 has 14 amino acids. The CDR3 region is CASRWGLGNQPQHF. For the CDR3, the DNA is TGTGCCAGCAGATGGGGTCTGGGCAATCAGCCCCAGCATTTT.

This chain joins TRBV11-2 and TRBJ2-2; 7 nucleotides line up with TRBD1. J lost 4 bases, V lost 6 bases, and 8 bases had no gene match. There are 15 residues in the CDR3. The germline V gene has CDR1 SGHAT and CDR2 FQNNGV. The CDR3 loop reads CASSPWDRSTGELFF. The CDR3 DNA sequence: TGTGCCAGCAGTCCCTGGGACAGATCCACCGGGGAGCTGTTTTTT.

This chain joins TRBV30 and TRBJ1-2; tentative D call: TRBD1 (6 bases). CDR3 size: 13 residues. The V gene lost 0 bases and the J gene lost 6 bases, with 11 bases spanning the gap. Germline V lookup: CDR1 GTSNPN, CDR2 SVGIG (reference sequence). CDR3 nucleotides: TGTGCCTGGAGTGTACGGACAGTCAATGGCTACACCTTC. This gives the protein CAWSVRTVNGYTF. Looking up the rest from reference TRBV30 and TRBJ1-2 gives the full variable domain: SQTIHQWPATLVQPVGSPLSLECTVEGTSNPNLYWYRQAAGRGLQLLFYSVGIGQISSEVPQNLSASRPQDRQFILSSKKLLLSDSGFYLCAWSVRTVNGYTFGSGTRLTVV.

The CDR3 is CASSQPGLENTGELFF. Written as DNA, the CDR3 is TGTGCCAGCAGCCAGCCAGGGTTAGAGAACACCGGGGAGCTGTTTTTT. The V gene is TRBV4-2, the J gene TRBJ2-2, with D perhaps TRBD1 (5 bases). Germline CDR1 and CDR2: LGHNA and YNFKEQ. V gave up 3 bases and J gave up 1 base, with 12 bases separating them. This CDR3 region has 16 residues.

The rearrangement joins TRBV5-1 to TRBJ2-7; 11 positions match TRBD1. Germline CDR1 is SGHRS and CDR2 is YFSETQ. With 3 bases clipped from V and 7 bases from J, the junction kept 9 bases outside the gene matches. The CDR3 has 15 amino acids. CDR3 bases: TGCGCCAGCAGCTACGGGAGGACAGGGGGCGTTGAGCAGTACTTC. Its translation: CASSYGRTGGVEQYF. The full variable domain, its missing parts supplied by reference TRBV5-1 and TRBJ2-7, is KAGVTQTPRYLIKTRGQQVTLSCSPISGHRSVSWYQQTPGQGLQFLFEYFSETQRNKGNFPGRFSGRQFSNSRSEMNVSTLELGDSALYLCASSYGRTGGVEQYFGPGTRLTVT.

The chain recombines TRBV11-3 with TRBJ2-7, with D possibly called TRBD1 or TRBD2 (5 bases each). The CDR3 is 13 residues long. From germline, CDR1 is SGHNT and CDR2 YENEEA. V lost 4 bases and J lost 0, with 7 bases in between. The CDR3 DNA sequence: TGTGCCAGCAGCTACGGGACCTCCTACGAGCAGTACTTC. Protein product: CASSYGTSYEQYF.

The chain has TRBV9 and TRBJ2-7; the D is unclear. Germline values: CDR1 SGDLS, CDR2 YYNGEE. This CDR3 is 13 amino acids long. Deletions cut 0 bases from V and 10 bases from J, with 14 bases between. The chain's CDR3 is CASSVAVTGSQYF. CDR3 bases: TGTGCCAGCAGCGTAGCAGTCACGGGTAGCCAGTACTTC.

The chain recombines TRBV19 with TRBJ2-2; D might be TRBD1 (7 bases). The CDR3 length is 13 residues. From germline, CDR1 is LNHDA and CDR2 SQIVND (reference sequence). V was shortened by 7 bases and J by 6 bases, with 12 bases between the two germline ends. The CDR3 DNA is TGTGCCAGTATTGGCAGGGGGGCCGGGGAGCTGTTTTTT. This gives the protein CASIGRGAGELFF. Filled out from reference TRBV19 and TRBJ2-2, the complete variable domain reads DGGITQSPKYLFRKEGQNVTLSCEQNLNHDAMYWYRQDPGQGLRLIYYSQIVNDFQKGDIAEGYSVSREKKESFPLTVTSAQKNPTAFYLCASIGRGAGELFFGEGSRLTVL.

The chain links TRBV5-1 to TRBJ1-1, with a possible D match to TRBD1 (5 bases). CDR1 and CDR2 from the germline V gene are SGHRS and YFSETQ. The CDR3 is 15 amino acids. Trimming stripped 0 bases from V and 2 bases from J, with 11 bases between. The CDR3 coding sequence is TGCGCCAGCAGCTTGGGCAGGGCTGGAAACACTGAAGCTTTCTTT. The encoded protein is CASSLGRAGNTEAFF.

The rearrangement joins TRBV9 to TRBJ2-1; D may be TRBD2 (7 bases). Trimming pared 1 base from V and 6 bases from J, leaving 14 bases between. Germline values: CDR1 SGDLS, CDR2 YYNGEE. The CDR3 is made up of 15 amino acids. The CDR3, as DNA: TGTGCCAGCAGCGTAATGTGGGGGGGCGGCAATGAGCAGTTCTTC. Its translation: CASSVMWGGGNEQFF.

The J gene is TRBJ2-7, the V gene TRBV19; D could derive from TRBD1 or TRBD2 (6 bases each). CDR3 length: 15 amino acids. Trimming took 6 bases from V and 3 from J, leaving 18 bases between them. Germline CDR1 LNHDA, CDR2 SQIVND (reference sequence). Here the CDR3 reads CASSPGAILNYEQYF. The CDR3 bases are TGTGCCAGTAGCCCGGGGGCGATCCTAAACTACGAGCAGTACTTC.